The next 27 T cell receptor beta chains were all read from a single sample in a study of tissue T cells after allogeneic stem cell transplantation. Measured with immunoSEQ multiplex PCR; TCRdb has only the in-frame clones, and not every one. The sample lists some 47,000 clones; 65% to 85% were seen once. Source material: sorted cells pooled from one or two spleens. Receptors were obtained from a pool of C57BL/6 mice in good health.

In this sample, this clone turned up a few times. Genes and germline come from the mouse. The DNA ends 1 residue before the CDR3 does, and the rest of the CDR3 is filled in from the germline J gene. The chain employs TRBV31 and TRBJ2-7, with unresolved D. V lost 0 bases and J 6 bases, leaving 3 bases between the germline ends. Germline V lookup: CDR1 GKSSPN, CDR2 SITVG. CDR3 length: 10 residues. The CDR3 protein is CAWSLREQYF. The CDR3 bases that were read are TGTGCCTGGAGTCTACGTGAACAGTAC.

With respect to this clone: Mouse names are used for the genes. The CDR3 is cut off 1 residue early in the read; its end comes from the germline J gene. The rearrangement links TRBV30 to TRBJ2-1; no definite D call. This CDR3 spans 13 amino acids. The germline V gene has CDR1 SQVVS and CDR2 ANEGSEA. Trimming removed 0 bases at V and 1 base at J, with 4 bases between. This CDR3 reads CSSRDHNYAEQFF. The CDR3 bases that were read are TGTAGTTCTAGAGATCACAACTATGCTGAGCAGTTC.

In the case of this clone: Gene names follow the mouse nomenclature. The read ends 1 residue before the CDR3 terminus; that terminus is restored from the germline J gene. This chain connects TRBV20 to TRBJ1-1; D gene unclear. V was clipped by 1 base and J by 6 bases, with 6 bases between them. CDR3 length: 11 residues. The germline CDR1 and CDR2 sequences are GFQATS and STVNSAI. The part of the CDR3 DNA that was read is TGTGGTGCTAGGGGACAAGCAGAAGTCTTC. It specifies CGARGQAEVF. In full, the CDR3 reads CGARGQAEVFF.

To note about this clone: Gene names are the mouse ones. The read is 1 residue too short to cover the CDR3 end, so that end is filled in from the germline J gene. The gene calls are TRBV2 and TRBJ1-4, with D unclear. Germline V lookup: CDR1 LGHNA, CDR2 YSYQKL. V was shortened by 0 bases and J by 1 base, with 6 bases between the two germline ends. This CDR3 region has 15 residues. The CDR3 protein is CASSQDPTSNERLFF. Partial CDR3 DNA: TGTGCCAGCAGCCAAGATCCAACTTCCAACGAAAGATTATTT.

Regarding this clone: The genes and germline here are from mouse. The read terminates 1 residue before the CDR3 end, so the remaining end is supplied by the germline J gene. V is TRBV17 and J is TRBJ2-5; weak D call: TRBD1 (5 bases). There are 11 residues in the CDR3. CDR1 and CDR2 (germline): MNHDT, YYDKIL. V gave up 5 bases and J gave up 7 bases, with 7 bases separating them. The sequenced CDR3 bases are TGTGCTAGCAGTCCAGGGCACACCCAGTAC. This encodes CASSPGHTQY. The whole CDR3 is CASSPGHTQYF.

Concerning this clone: The germline and genes are mouse ones. Coverage ceases 1 residue before the CDR3 finishes, and the germline J gene fills in the end. V and J are TRBV29 and TRBJ2-7; 8 bases map to TRBD1. Germline V lookup: CDR1 MSHET, CDR2 SYDVDS. The V segment lost 2 bases and the J segment 6 bases; nucleotides outside the gene matches: 6. CDR3 length equals 14 residues. CDR3 DNA (partial): TGTGCTAGCAGTTTAAGGGCAGGGGGCGGTGAACAGTAC. This encodes CASSLRAGGGEQY. The CDR3 in its entirety is CASSLRAGGGEQYF.

With regard to this clone: All gene names here are mouse names. Coverage ceases 1 residue before the CDR3 finishes, and the germline J gene fills in the end. The rearrangement links TRBV4 to TRBJ2-7; 10 bases map to TRBD2. V dropped 6 bases and J dropped 3; count of bases not matched to a gene: 2. The CDR3 totals 13 residues. The germline CDR1 and CDR2 sequences are LGHDT and YNNKQL (reference sequence). The covered CDR3 bases are TGTGCCAGCAGTCTGGGGGGGCGCTATGAACAGTAC. Translated: CASSLGGRYEQY. The entire CDR3 protein is CASSLGGRYEQYF.

With respect to this clone: Mouse gene names and germline throughout. Read data end 1 residue before the CDR3 end; the end is taken from the germline J gene. The chain combines TRBV31 with TRBJ1-2; maybe TRBD1 (5 bases). The CDR3 contains 12 residues. Germline assignment: CDR1 GKSSPN and CDR2 SITVG. Trimming removed 1 base at V and 4 bases at J, with 7 bases between. The CDR3 protein is CAWSRGSSDYTF. Partial CDR3 DNA: TGTGCCTGGAGTCGGGGCAGCTCCGACTACACC.

In the case of this clone: Genes here carry mouse names. The read terminates 1 residue before the CDR3 end, so the remaining end is supplied by the germline J gene. This sequence joins TRBV3 and TRBJ2-7, with 12 bases lining up with TRBD2. V lost 4 bases to trimming and J lost 0 bases; unmatched junction nucleotides: 4. This CDR3 has 16 residues. Germline-derived CDR1 and CDR2 are SNHLY and FYNGKV (reference sequence). The CDR3 loop reads CASSYGTGGSSYEQYF. The part of the CDR3 DNA that was read is TGTGCCAGCAGCTACGGGACTGGGGGGAGCTCCTATGAACAGTAC.

Remarks on this clone: The listed genes are named as in mouse. The read ends 1 residue before the CDR3 terminus; that terminus is restored from the germline J gene. The genes are TRBV29 and TRBJ2-5; D assignment may be TRBD1 or TRBD2 (5 bases each). V was shortened by 5 bases and J by 6 bases, with 15 bases between the two germline ends. This CDR3 is built from 14 residues. Germline V gene sequence: CDR1 MSHET, CDR2 SYDVDS. CDR3: CASSPGPKEDTQYF. The sequenced CDR3 bases are TGTGCTAGCAGTCCGGGACCGAAGGAGGACACCCAGTAC.

In the case of this clone: The gene symbols are mouse symbols. The read is 1 residue too short to cover the CDR3 end, so that end is filled in from the germline J gene. The chain is built from TRBV29 and TRBJ2-1; 13 positions agree with TRBD2. The CDR3 contains 15 residues. The germline V gene has CDR1 MSHET and CDR2 SYDVDS. The J segment lost 2 bases and the V segment lost 7 bases, leaving 2 bases of the junction unmatched. CDR3 loop: CASTGTGGDYAEQFF. CDR3 DNA (partial): TGTGCTAGCACCGGGACTGGGGGGGACTATGCTGAGCAGTTC. The variable domain in full, completed from reference TRBV29 and TRBJ2-1, reads DMKVTQMPRYLIKRMGENVLLECGQDMSHETMYWYRQDPGLGLQLIYISYDVDSNSEGDIPKGYRVSRKKREHFSLILDSAKTNQTSVYFCASTGTGGDYAEQFFGPGTRLTVL.

Of note for this clone: Mouse gene names and germline throughout. The CDR3 extends 1 residue past the end of the read, so its final part is completed from the germline J gene. The chain has TRBV19 and TRBJ2-5; D is uncertain. This CDR3 has 12 residues. Germline CDR1 is FNHDT and CDR2 is SITEND (reference sequence). V lost 2 bases and J lost 7, with 8 bases in between. CDR3 bases read: TGTGCCAGCAGTATCAAGGGAAACACCCAGTAC. Translating gives CASSIKGNTQY. The complete CDR3 protein is CASSIKGNTQYF.

To note about this clone: Gene names follow the mouse nomenclature. The read is 1 residue too short to cover the CDR3 end, so that end is filled in from the germline J gene. The chain combines TRBV13-2 with TRBJ2-7; no firm D call. V lost 5 bases to trimming and J lost 0 bases, with 12 bases between them. The CDR3 totals 14 residues. CDR1 is NNHNN, CDR2 SYGAGS, per germline (reference sequence). Here the CDR3 reads CASGVDNFSYEQYF. The sequenced part of the CDR3 DNA is TGTGCCAGCGGGGTCGACAACTTCTCCTATGAACAGTAC.

Concerning this clone: All gene names here are mouse names. The CDR3 end falls 1 residue outside the read, so it is completed with the germline J gene. The chain is built from TRBV20 and TRBJ1-1, with D hard to call. With 1 base removed from V and 3 bases from J, the gap between germline ends came to 9 bases. Per the germline V gene, CDR1 is GFQATS and CDR2 is STVNSAI. This CDR3 contains 13 residues. The CDR3 loop is CGARGTADTEVFF. The DNA read from the CDR3 is TGTGGTGCTAGGGGGACCGCAGACACAGAAGTCTTC.

Worth noting for this clone: The gene names given are mouse names. The read stops 1 residue short of the end of the CDR3; the missing end is completed from the germline J gene. V usage is TRBV19 and J usage is TRBJ1-4; D remains ambiguous. Germline V gene data show CDR1 as FNHDT and CDR2 as SITEND (reference sequence). There are 14 residues in the CDR3. Trimming took 0 bases from V and 3 from J, leaving 6 bases between them. CDR3 sequence: CASSIGHPNERLFF. The sequenced CDR3 bases are TGTGCCAGCAGTATAGGACATCCCAACGAAAGATTATTT. Drawing the rest from reference TRBV19 and TRBJ1-4, the complete variable domain is GGIITQTPKFLIGQEGQKLTLKCQQNFNHDTMYWYRQDSGKGLRLIYYSITENDLQKGDLSEGYDASREKKSSFSLTVTSAQKNEMAVFLCASSIGHPNERLFFGHGTKLSVL.

This clone was counted a few times. Germline and genes: mouse. The sequence runs out 1 residue before the end of the CDR3; the remainder is reconstructed from the germline J gene. The chain employs TRBV4 and TRBJ2-7, with 12 bases lining up with TRBD2. The germline V gene encodes CDR1 LGHDT and CDR2 YNNKQL (reference sequence). V gave up 6 bases and J gave up 9 bases; unmatched junction bases: 3. The length of the CDR3 is 12 residues. CDR3 amino acids: CASRDWGGRQYF. The covered CDR3 bases are TGTGCCAGCAGGGACTGGGGGGGTAGACAGTAC.

This clone was observed a handful of times. The genes and germline here are from mouse. The CDR3 extends 1 residue past the end of the read, so its final part is completed from the germline J gene. The rearrangement uses TRBV29 and TRBJ1-4; D may be TRBD1 (5 bases). Between the trimmed V and J ends, which lost 5 bases and 0 bases, there was a span of 7 bases. The CDR3 sequence is 14 residues long. Per the germline V gene, CDR1 is MSHET and CDR2 is SYDVDS. CDR3 protein: CASSRDLSNERLFF. Incomplete CDR3 DNA: TGTGCTAGCAGTCGGGACCTTTCCAACGAAAGATTATTT.

Comment on this clone: Gene names are the mouse ones. The read halts 1 residue ahead of the CDR3 end, with the missing end drawn from the germline J gene. The V gene is TRBV19, the J gene TRBJ1-3, with D unclear. Trimming left V 1 base short and J 0 bases short, with 5 bases between. Germline lookup yields CDR1 FNHDT and CDR2 SITEND (reference sequence). The CDR3 contains 14 residues. Incomplete CDR3 DNA: TGTGCCAGCAGTATAACAGATTCTGGAAATACGCTCTAT. The encoded protein is CASSITDSGNTLY. The full CDR3 reads CASSITDSGNTLYF.

This clone was picked up one time. Each gene name is a mouse one. The read halts 1 residue ahead of the CDR3 end, with the missing end drawn from the germline J gene. The rearrangement uses TRBV3 and TRBJ2-3; the D gene is possibly TRBD1 (6 bases). The length of the CDR3 is 15 residues. V lost 5 bases, J lost 0 bases, and 12 bases lay in between. Germline assignment: CDR1 SNHLY and CDR2 FYNGKV (reference sequence). The CDR3 DNA, read in part, is TGTGCCAGCAGCGTACAGGGCACTAGTGCAGAAACGCTGTAT. Amino acid sequence: CASSVQGTSAETLY. Given in full, the CDR3 is CASSVQGTSAETLYF. Together with reference TRBV3 and TRBJ2-3, the CDR3 gives the full variable domain: GPKVLQIPSHQIIDMGQMVTLNCDPVSNHLYFYWYKQILGQQMEFLVNFYNGKVMEKSKLFKDQFSVERPDGSYFTLKIQPTALEDSAVYFCASSVQGTSAETLYFGSGTRLTVL.

Regarding this clone: All gene names here are mouse names. The CDR3 end falls 1 residue outside the read, so it is completed with the germline J gene. The chain carries TRBV13-2 and TRBJ2-7; tentative D call: TRBD2 (7 bases). The CDR3 totals 15 residues. Germline lookup yields CDR1 NNHNN and CDR2 SYGAGS (reference sequence). Trimming removed 2 bases from V and 3 bases from J, with 15 bases in between. The CDR3 reads CASGERRGGVYEQYF. CDR3 DNA, as far as it was read: TGTGCCAGCGGTGAGCGGAGGGGGGGGGTCTATGAACAGTAC.

About this clone: Gene names refer to mouse genes. The CDR3 goes on 1 residue after the read ends, and that part is filled in from the germline J gene. V and J are TRBV13-1 and TRBJ1-2; D might be TRBD1 (5 bases). Germline CDR1 NSHNY, CDR2 SYGAGN. V was shortened by 3 bases and J by 0 bases, with 9 bases between the two germline ends. CDR3 length equals 14 residues. CDR3: CASSGGPSNSDYTF. The DNA read from the CDR3 is TGTGCCAGCAGTGGGGGACCCTCAAACTCCGACTACACC.

Regarding this clone: Gene and germline names: mouse. The CDR3 end is not reached by the read, which stops 1 residue before it; the germline J gene fills it in. The chain employs TRBV13-1 and TRBJ2-7; D gene unclear. The CDR3 totals 13 residues. The germline V and J ends were trimmed by 0 bases and 4 bases, with 8 bases remaining between them. The germline V gene has CDR1 NSHNY and CDR2 SYGAGN. Incomplete CDR3 DNA: TGTGCCAGCAGTGATGCACAGTCTTATGAACAGTAC. It specifies CASSDAQSYEQY. The whole CDR3 protein reads CASSDAQSYEQYF.

In the case of this clone: Here the gene names and germline are mouse. Coverage ceases 1 residue before the CDR3 finishes, and the germline J gene fills in the end. The chain recombines TRBV13-2 with TRBJ2-4; a possible D gene is TRBD2 (5 bases). This CDR3 region has 13 residues. In germline, CDR1 is NNHNN, CDR2 SYGAGS (reference sequence). Trimming shortened V by 2 bases and J by 1 base, and 5 bases separated the two germline ends. The CDR3 sequence: CASGDWGQNTLYF. The CDR3 bases that were read are TGTGCCAGCGGTGACTGGGGTCAAAACACCTTGTAC.

A remark on this clone: The gene symbols are mouse symbols. Read coverage stops 1 residue before the CDR3 terminus; the germline J gene supplies the remainder. The genes are TRBV26 and TRBJ1-1; D gene unclear. With 1 base removed from V and 0 bases from J, the gap between germline ends came to 6 bases. The CDR3 totals 14 residues. Germline values: CDR1 KGHPV, CDR2 FQNQEV (reference sequence). CDR3 DNA (partial): TGTGCCAGCAGTCTGTACAGTGCAAACACAGAAGTCTTC. This encodes CASSLYSANTEVF. The CDR3 in its entirety is CASSLYSANTEVFF.

About this clone: Gene labels here are mouse ones. From the germline J gene comes the end of the CDR3, since the read stops 1 residue before it. V usage is TRBV3 and J usage is TRBJ2-7; D is perhaps TRBD1 (5 bases). V lost 6 bases and J 4 bases, leaving 7 bases between the germline ends. The CDR3 contains 11 residues. Germline V gene sequence: CDR1 SNHLY, CDR2 FYNGKV (reference sequence). The sequenced CDR3 bases are TGTGCCAGCAGGGACAATTATGAACAGTAC. As protein: CASRDNYEQY. The whole CDR3 protein is CASRDNYEQYF.

Regarding this clone: Any gene name here is a mouse gene name. The read ends 1 residue shy of where the CDR3 ends; the end is completed using the germline J gene. This chain uses TRBV19 with TRBJ2-4, with 9 nucleotides matching TRBD2. V lost 3 bases, J lost 3 bases, and 5 bases stayed unmatched. Germline lookup yields CDR1 FNHDT and CDR2 SITEND (reference sequence). This CDR3 comprises 15 residues. Incomplete CDR3 DNA: TGTGCCAGCAGTACCTACTGGGGGGACCAAAACACCTTGTAC. It encodes CASSTYWGDQNTLY. The full CDR3 protein reads CASSTYWGDQNTLYF.

Note on this clone: The germline and genes are mouse ones. The read is 1 residue too short to cover the CDR3 end, so that end is filled in from the germline J gene. The chain links TRBV13-2 to TRBJ2-4, with TRBD1 matching over 10 bases. The germline V gene has CDR1 NNHNN and CDR2 SYGAGS (reference sequence). The CDR3 sequence is 16 residues long. V trimming: 1 base; J trimming: 2 bases; junction bases outside the gene matches: 4. The CDR3 bases that were read are TGTGCCAGCGGTGATAGACAGGGGGCGGATCAAAACACCTTGTAC. This translates into CASGDRQGADQNTLY. The full CDR3 is CASGDRQGADQNTLYF.